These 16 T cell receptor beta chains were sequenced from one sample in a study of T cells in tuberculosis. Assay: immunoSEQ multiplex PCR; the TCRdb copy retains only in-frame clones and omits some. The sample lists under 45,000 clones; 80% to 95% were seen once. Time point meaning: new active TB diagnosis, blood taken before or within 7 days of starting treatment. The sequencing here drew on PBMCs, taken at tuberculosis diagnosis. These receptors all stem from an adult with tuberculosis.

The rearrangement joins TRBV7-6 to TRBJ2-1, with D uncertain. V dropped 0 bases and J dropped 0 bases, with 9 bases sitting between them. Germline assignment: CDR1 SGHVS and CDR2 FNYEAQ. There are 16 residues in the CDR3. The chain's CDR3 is CASSLAPRHSYNEQFF. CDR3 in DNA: TGTGCCAGCAGCTTAGCGCCGAGGCACTCCTACAATGAGCAGTTCTTC.

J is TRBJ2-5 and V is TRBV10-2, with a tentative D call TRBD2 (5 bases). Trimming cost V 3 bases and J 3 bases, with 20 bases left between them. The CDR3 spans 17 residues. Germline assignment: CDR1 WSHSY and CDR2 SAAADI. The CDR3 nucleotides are TGCGCCAGCAGTGAAGGGAGTAGCAGGCCTTACAAAGAGACCCAGTACTTC. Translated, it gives CASSEGSSRPYKETQYF.

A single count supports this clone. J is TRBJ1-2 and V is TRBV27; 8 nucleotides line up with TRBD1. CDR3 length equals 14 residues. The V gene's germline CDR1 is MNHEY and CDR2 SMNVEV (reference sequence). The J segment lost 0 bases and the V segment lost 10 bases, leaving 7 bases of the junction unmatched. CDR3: CATRGQGTNYGYTF. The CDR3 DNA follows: TGTGCCACCAGAGGACAGGGTACTAACTATGGCTACACCTTC.

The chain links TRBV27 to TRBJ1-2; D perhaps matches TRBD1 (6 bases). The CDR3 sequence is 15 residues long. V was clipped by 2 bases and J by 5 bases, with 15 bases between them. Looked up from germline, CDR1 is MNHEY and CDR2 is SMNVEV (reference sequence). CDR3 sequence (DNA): TGTGCCAGCAGTTTAAAATCCCCAACAGGGTATGGCTACACCTTC. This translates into CASSLKSPTGYGYTF.

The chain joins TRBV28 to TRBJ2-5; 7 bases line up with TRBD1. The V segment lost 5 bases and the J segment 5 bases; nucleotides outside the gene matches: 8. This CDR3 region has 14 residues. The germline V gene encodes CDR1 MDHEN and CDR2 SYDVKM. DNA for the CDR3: TGTGCCAGCAGTAATACAGGGGAAGGCGAGACCCAGTACTTC. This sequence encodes CASSNTGEGETQYF.

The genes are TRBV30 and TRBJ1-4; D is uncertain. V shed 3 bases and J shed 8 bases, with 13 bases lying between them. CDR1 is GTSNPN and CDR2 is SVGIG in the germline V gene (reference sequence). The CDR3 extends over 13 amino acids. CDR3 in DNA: TGTGCCTGGAGCCAGAGGGTTGAGGAAAAACTGTTTTTT. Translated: CAWSQRVEEKLFF.

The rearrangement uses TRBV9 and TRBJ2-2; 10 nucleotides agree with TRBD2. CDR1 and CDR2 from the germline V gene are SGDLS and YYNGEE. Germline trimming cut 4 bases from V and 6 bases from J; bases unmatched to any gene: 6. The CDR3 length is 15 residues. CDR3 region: CASSPSGLAAGELFF. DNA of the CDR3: TGTGCCAGCAGCCCTTCAGGACTAGCGGCCGGGGAGCTGTTTTTT.

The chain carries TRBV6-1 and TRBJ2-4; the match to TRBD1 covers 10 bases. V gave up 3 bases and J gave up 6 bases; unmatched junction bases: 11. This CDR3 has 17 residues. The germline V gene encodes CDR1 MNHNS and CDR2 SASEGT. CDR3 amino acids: CASSDRAGTGAANIQYF. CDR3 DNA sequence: TGTGCCAGCAGTGATCGAGCCGGGACAGGGGCCGCAAACATTCAGTACTTC.

DNA for the CDR3: TGTGCCAGTAGTATTGGAGGACAGCCCCAGCATTTT. Its protein is CASSIGGQPQHF. The chain has TRBV19 and TRBJ1-5; D gene unclear. From germline, CDR1 is LNHDA and CDR2 SQIVND (reference sequence). Trimming took 3 bases from V and 7 from J, leaving 7 bases between them. The length of the CDR3 is 12 residues.

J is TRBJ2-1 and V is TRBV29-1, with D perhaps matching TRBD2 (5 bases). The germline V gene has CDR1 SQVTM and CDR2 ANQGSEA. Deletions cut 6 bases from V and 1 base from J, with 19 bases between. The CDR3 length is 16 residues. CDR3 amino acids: CSVPEGSRRSYNEQFF. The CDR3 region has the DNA TGCAGCGTCCCCGAGGGCAGCCGCCGGTCCTACAATGAGCAGTTCTTC.

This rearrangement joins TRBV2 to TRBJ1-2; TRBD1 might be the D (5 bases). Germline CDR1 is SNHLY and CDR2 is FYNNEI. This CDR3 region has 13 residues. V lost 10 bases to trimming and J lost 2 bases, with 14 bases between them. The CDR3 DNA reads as TGTGCCACTATCAAGACAGCCAACTATGGCTACACCTTC. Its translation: CATIKTANYGYTF. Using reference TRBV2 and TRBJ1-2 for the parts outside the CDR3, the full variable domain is EPEVTQTPSHQVTQMGQEVILRCVPISNHLYFYWYRQILGQKVEFLVSFYNNEISEKSEIFDDQFSVERPDGSNFTLKIRSTKLEDSAMYFCATIKTANYGYTFGSGTRLTVV.

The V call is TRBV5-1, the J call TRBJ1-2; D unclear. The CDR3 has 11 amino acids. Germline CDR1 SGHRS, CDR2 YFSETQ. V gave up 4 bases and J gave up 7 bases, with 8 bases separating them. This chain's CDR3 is CASSPRRGYTF. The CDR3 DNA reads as TGCGCCAGCAGCCCGCGGCGTGGCTACACCTTC. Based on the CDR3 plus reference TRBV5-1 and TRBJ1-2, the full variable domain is KAGVTQTPRYLIKTRGQQVTLSCSPISGHRSVSWYQQTPGQGLQFLFEYFSETQRNKGNFPGRFSGRQFSNSRSEMNVSTLELGDSALYLCASSPRRGYTFGSGTRLTVV.

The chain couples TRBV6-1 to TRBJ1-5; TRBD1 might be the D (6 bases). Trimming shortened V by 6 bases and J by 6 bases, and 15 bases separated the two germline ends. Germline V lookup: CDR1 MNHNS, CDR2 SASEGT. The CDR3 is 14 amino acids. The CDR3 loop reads CASRALGGIQPQHF. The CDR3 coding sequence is TGTGCCAGCAGGGCCCTAGGGGGAATTCAGCCCCAGCATTTT.

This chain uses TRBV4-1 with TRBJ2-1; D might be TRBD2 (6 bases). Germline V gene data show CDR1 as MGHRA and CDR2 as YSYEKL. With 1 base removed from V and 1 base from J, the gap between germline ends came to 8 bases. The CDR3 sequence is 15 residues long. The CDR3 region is CASSQGAGSYNEQFF. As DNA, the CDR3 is TGCGCCAGCAGCCAAGGGGCGGGGTCCTACAATGAGCAGTTCTTC.

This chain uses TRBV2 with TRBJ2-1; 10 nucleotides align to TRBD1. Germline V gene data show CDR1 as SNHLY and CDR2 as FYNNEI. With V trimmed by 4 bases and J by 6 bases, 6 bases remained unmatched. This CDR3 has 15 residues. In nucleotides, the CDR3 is TGTGCCAGCAGTGCCGGGACAGGGGCATCCAATGAGCAGTTCTTC. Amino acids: CASSAGTGASNEQFF.

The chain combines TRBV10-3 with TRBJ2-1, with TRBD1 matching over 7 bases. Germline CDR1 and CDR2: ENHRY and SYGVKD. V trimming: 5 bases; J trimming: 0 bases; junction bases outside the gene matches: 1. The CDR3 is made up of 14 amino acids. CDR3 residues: CAISRDSSYNEQFF. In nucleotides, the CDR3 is TGTGCCATCAGTCGGGACAGCTCCTACAATGAGCAGTTCTTC.